Each of the 29 T cell receptor beta chains below was sequenced from the same sample in a study of immune characterization of retroperitoneal liposarcoma. TCRdb recomputed calls from the PCR reads with MiXCR, one row per CDR3 protein. The sample has about 11,000 distinct CDR3 sequences, about 50% seen once; the top ten hold more than 9%. Sample: tumor tissue. These receptors were taken from a female donor with retroperitoneal liposarcoma.

Within the sample, this clonotype is medium-sized (0.01 to 0.1%). The chain has TRBV28 and TRBJ2-7, with 9 positions matching TRBD1. Per germline, CDR1 MDHEN and CDR2 SYDVKM. This CDR3 has 13 residues. The V gene end was trimmed by 10 bases and the J gene end by 5 bases; junction bases not matched to a gene: 9. CDR3 bases: TGTGCCACCATTACAGGGGGCGCCCACGAGCAGTACTTC. Its translation is CATITGGAHEQYF.

The J gene is TRBJ2-5, the V gene TRBV27, with D uncertain. The V end lost 5 bases, the J end lost 6 bases, and 4 bases lay between the germline ends. The CDR3 runs 10 residues. Germline V gene data show CDR1 as MNHEY and CDR2 as SMNVEV (reference sequence). The CDR3 DNA reads as TGTGCCAGCAGTGGACAGACCCAGTACTTC. Residues: CASSGQTQYF.

The chain employs TRBV6-1 and TRBJ1-1, with 7 bases identical to TRBD1. Losses at the gene ends were 5 bases for V and 1 base for J; bases not matched to a gene: 4. Germline CDR1 reads MNHNS; CDR2 reads SASEGT. CDR3 length: 14 amino acids. For the CDR3, the DNA is TGTGCCAGCAGTCAACAGGGGAAGAACACTGAAGCTTTCTTT. Protein sequence: CASSQQGKNTEAFF.

This clonotype was observed a few times. The chain joins TRBV27 to TRBJ2-1; D gene ambiguous. Germline V CDR1 and CDR2: MNHEY, SMNVEV (reference sequence). V was shortened by 2 bases and J by 0 bases, with 11 bases between the two germline ends. The CDR3 runs 16 residues. In nucleotides, the CDR3 is TGTGCCAGCAGTTTAGAGCCAGCTAGCTCCTACAATGAGCAGTTCTTC. Translation gives CASSLEPASSYNEQFF.

The V and J genes are TRBV10-2 and TRBJ2-5, with D maybe TRBD2 (7 bases). CDR1 and CDR2 (germline): WSHSY, SAAADI. With 3 bases removed from V and 11 bases from J, the gap between germline ends came to 19 bases. The CDR3 loop spans 14 amino acids. In nucleotides, the CDR3 is TGCGCCAGCAGTGAAGGGGGGGGTTTTAATGAGCAGTACTTC. Protein sequence: CASSEGGGFNEQYF.

The J gene is TRBJ2-3, the V gene TRBV7-6; 10 bases line up with TRBD2. The CDR3 has 16 amino acids. The germline V gene encodes CDR1 SGHVS and CDR2 FNYEAQ. The junction had 8 bases not matched to a gene; V was cut back by 3 bases and J by 5 bases. In DNA, the CDR3 is TGTGCCAGCAGCTTTCTAGCGGGAGAATTTAAAGATACGCAGTATTTT. The encoded protein is CASSFLAGEFKDTQYF.

This clonotype appeared a single time. The chain carries TRBV27 and TRBJ2-1; 7 bases map to TRBD1. The J call may be faulty, since TRBJ2-7 better matches the DNA end. CDR3 length equals 14 residues. CDR1 MNHEY and CDR2 SMNVEV come from the germline V gene (reference sequence). In DNA form, the CDR3 reads TGTGCCAGCAGTTGGGGACAGTTCTCTTACGAGCAGTACTTC. Its translation: CASSWGQFSYEQYF.

As regards this clonotype: A read error may account for a junction end that differs from germline. This sequence joins TRBV6-6 and TRBJ1-6; D is ambiguous. Germline-derived CDR1 and CDR2 are MNHNY and SVGAGI (reference sequence). The CDR3 consists of 13 residues. The CDR3 DNA follows: TGTGCCAGCACTCGCCAGGTGGATTCACCCCCCCACTTT. It codes for CASTRQVDSPPHF.

This clonotype is medium-sized in the sample. The chain has TRBV6-1 and TRBJ1-6; 7 positions agree with TRBD1. The CDR3 totals 16 residues. With 7 bases clipped from V and 4 bases from J, the junction kept 10 bases outside the gene matches. Germline V CDR1 and CDR2: MNHNS, SASEGT. In DNA form, the CDR3 reads TGTGCCAGCACCACTGTGGGACAGCGATATAATTCACCCCTCCACTTT. Amino acid sequence: CASTTVGQRYNSPLHF.

In its sample, this clonotype ranks as medium-sized. The chain couples TRBV6-1 to TRBJ2-1; D not resolved. The end of the DNA fits TRBJ2-7 better, so the J call may be wrong. The length of the CDR3 is 13 residues. Germline V gene data show CDR1 as MNHNS and CDR2 as SASEGT. CDR3 DNA sequence: TGTGCCAGCAGACCCCATAGGACCTACGAGCAGTACTTC. Protein: CASRPHRTYEQYF.

In this sample, this clonotype turned up a few times. CDR3 sequence: CASSLGGLAGDAQYF. Written as DNA, the CDR3 is TGTGCCAGCAGCTTAGGGGGGCTAGCGGGAGACGCGCAGTATTTT. V gene TRBV7-2 combines with J gene TRBJ2-3; 10 nucleotides line up with TRBD2. Per the germline V gene, CDR1 is SGHTA and CDR2 is FQGNSA. The CDR3 totals 15 residues. The ends lost 1 base at V and 10 bases at J; junction bases unmatched: 8.

This clonotype turned up a few times. The J gene is TRBJ1-5, the V gene TRBV10-2; D is ambiguous. V dropped 4 bases and J dropped 1 base, with 8 bases sitting between them. Germline V lookup: CDR1 WSHSY, CDR2 SAAADI. This CDR3 is 14 amino acids long. The CDR3 reads CASSVGESNQPQHF. The CDR3 DNA sequence: TGCGCCAGCAGTGTGGGAGAGAGCAATCAGCCCCAGCATTTT.

In this sample, this clonotype is medium-sized (0.01 to 0.1%). This chain uses TRBV6-1 with TRBJ2-1; 12 bases agree with TRBD2. The junction had 0 bases not matched to a gene; V was cut back by 4 bases and J by 2 bases. Germline CDR1 MNHNS, CDR2 SASEGT. The CDR3 totals 15 residues. In DNA form, the CDR3 reads TGTGCCAGCAGTGGACTAGCGGGAGCCTACAATGAGCAGTTCTTC. Residues: CASSGLAGAYNEQFF.

The table lists this clonotype with a few counts. The rearrangement links TRBV12-3 or TRBV12-4 to TRBJ2-1; D may match TRBD1 or TRBD2 (5 bases each). CDR3 size: 14 residues. The ends were cut back, 7 bases at V and 4 bases at J, with 14 bases in the middle. CDR3 coding DNA: TGTGCCAGCACCCTAACGGGACGGTACAATGAGCAGTTCTTC. This gives the protein CASTLTGRYNEQFF.

The chain combines TRBV7-6 with TRBJ2-5; tentative D call: TRBD2 (5 bases). V was shortened by 4 bases and J by 11 bases, with 20 bases between the two germline ends. CDR3 length equals 14 residues. From germline, CDR1 is SGHVS and CDR2 FNYEAQ. The CDR3 nucleotides are TGTGCCAGCAGCTCGAGGCTTCGGGGAAATGAGCAGTACTTC. Residues: CASSSRLRGNEQYF.

This clonotype was counted a single time. V and J are TRBV10-3 and TRBJ2-1; 11 bases are shared with TRBD2. This CDR3 spans 15 amino acids. Germline CDR1 is ENHRY and CDR2 is SYGVKD. V gave up 6 bases and J gave up 5 bases; unmatched junction bases: 6. CDR3 loop: CAIRTSGRGHNEQFF. CDR3 nucleotides: TGTGCCATCAGAACTAGCGGGAGAGGCCACAATGAGCAGTTCTTC.

The rearrangement uses TRBV27 and TRBJ2-1, with D uncertain. Germline V gives CDR1 MNHEY, CDR2 SMNVEV (reference sequence). Trimming stripped 3 bases from V and 7 bases from J, with 4 bases between. CDR3 length: 11 amino acids. The CDR3: CASSLKNEQFF. The CDR3 bases are TGTGCCAGCAGTTTGAAGAATGAGCAGTTCTTC.

The chain recombines TRBV6-1 with TRBJ2-1, with D perhaps TRBD2 (6 bases). Germline values: CDR1 MNHNS, CDR2 SASEGT. This CDR3 has 14 amino acids. The germline V and J ends were trimmed by 6 bases and 7 bases, with 16 bases remaining between them. The CDR3 DNA follows: TGTGCCAGCAGCAGGTCCCGCGGGGAGAATGAGCAGTTCTTC. Its translation: CASSRSRGENEQFF.

The chain has TRBV4-1 and TRBJ2-1, with a tentative D call TRBD2 (6 bases). CDR1 MGHRA and CDR2 YSYEKL come from the germline V gene. Trimming left V 4 bases short and J 7 bases short, with 14 bases between. CDR3 size: 14 residues. CDR3 region: CASSRPTSRNEQFF. In nucleotides, the CDR3 is TGCGCCAGCAGCCGGCCGACTAGTAGGAATGAGCAGTTCTTC.

The chain combines TRBV7-9 with TRBJ2-5; D is uncertain. The CDR3 runs to 12 residues. V lost 4 bases and J lost 1, with 4 bases in between. Germline V CDR1 and CDR2: SEHNR, FQNEAQ (reference sequence). The CDR3 nucleotides read TGTGCCAGCAGCTCCACCCAAGAGACCCAGTACTTC. It encodes CASSSTQETQYF. Combining the CDR3 with reference TRBV7-9 and TRBJ2-5 gives the whole variable domain DTGVSQNPRHKITKRGQNVTFRCDPISEHNRLYWYRQTLGQGPEFLTYFQNEAQLEKSRLLSDRFSAERPKGSFSTLEIQRTEQGDSAMYLCASSSTQETQYFGPGTRLLVL.

This chain uses TRBV6-1 with TRBJ1-2; TRBD1 agrees at 7 bases. The junction had 12 bases not matched to a gene; V was cut back by 4 bases and J by 4 bases. In germline, CDR1 is MNHNS, CDR2 SASEGT. The CDR3 runs 16 residues. DNA for the CDR3: TGTGCCAGCAGTGGGGATCCGGGACAGAATTCCTATGGCTACACCTTC. This gives the protein CASSGDPGQNSYGYTF.

The chain combines TRBV4-1 with TRBJ2-1; a weak D match, TRBD2 (7 bases). The J call may be faulty, since TRBJ2-7 better matches the DNA end. This CDR3 comprises 16 residues. Germline V gene sequence: CDR1 MGHRA, CDR2 YSYEKL. CDR3 nucleotides: TGCGCCAGCAGCCAAGGTGGGGGCGGGAGCCACAATGAGCAGTACTTC. Protein: CASSQGGGGSHNEQYF.

The CDR3 reads CASSLESGVGETQYF. CDR3 in DNA: TGTGCCAGCAGTTTAGAATCGGGGGTGGGAGAGACCCAGTACTTC. The J gene is TRBJ2-1, the V gene TRBV27, with D tentatively TRBD2 (6 bases). The better agreement between TRBJ2-5 and the DNA end casts doubt on the J call. Germline CDR1 reads MNHEY; CDR2 reads SMNVEV (reference sequence). CDR3 length: 15 residues.

The CDR3 spells CASSLFPDMWETQYF. Written as DNA, the CDR3 is TGTGCCAGCAGTTTATTCCCGGACATGTGGGAGACCCAGTACTTC. This sequence joins TRBV12-3 or TRBV12-4 and TRBJ2-3; possibly TRBD1 for D (5 bases). The tail of the sequence fits TRBJ2-5 better, so the J call may be wrong. CDR3 length: 15 amino acids.

This chain uses TRBV6-1 with TRBJ2-7; TRBD2 matches 7 bases. The germline CDR1 and CDR2 sequences are MNHNS and SASEGT. The V gene end was trimmed by 0 bases and the J gene end by 3 bases; junction bases not matched to a gene: 8. The CDR3 is made up of 16 amino acids. The CDR3 protein is CASSEAGGGSFYEQYF. The CDR3 coding sequence is TGTGCCAGCAGTGAAGCGGGGGGGGGGTCTTTCTACGAGCAGTACTTC.

The chain couples TRBV27 to TRBJ2-2; D gene unclear. The CDR3 has 14 residues. Germline CDR1 and CDR2: MNHEY and SMNVEV (reference sequence). The germline V and J ends were trimmed by 3 bases and 5 bases, with 10 bases remaining between them. Written as DNA, the CDR3 is TGTGCCAGCAGTTTTGGTCTAATAACCGGGGAGCTGTTTTTT. Its protein product is CASSFGLITGELFF.

This clonotype was seen a handful of times. V usage is TRBV11-2 and J usage is TRBJ2-4; no clear D gene. The DNA end is more similar to TRBJ2-5, so the J call may be wrong. The germline V gene has CDR1 SGHAT and CDR2 FQNNGV. This CDR3 spans 12 amino acids. The CDR3 DNA is TGTGCCAGCAGCTTAGTCAGAGAGACCCAGTACTTC. Translation gives CASSLVRETQYF.

The V and J genes are TRBV10-2 and TRBJ2-5; D possibly uses TRBD1 or TRBD2 (5 bases each). Per the germline V gene, CDR1 is WSHSY and CDR2 is SAAADI. The CDR3 runs 15 residues. V was clipped by 10 bases and J by 2 bases, with 20 bases between them. This chain's CDR3 is CATLSPEAGQETQYF. The CDR3 nucleotides read TGCGCCACCCTCAGTCCGGAGGCAGGGCAAGAGACCCAGTACTTC.

This clonotype counts as medium-sized. The chain combines TRBV6-1 with TRBJ2-1; TRBD1 aligns across 7 bases. This CDR3 has 16 residues. The junction had 11 bases not matched to a gene; V was cut back by 5 bases and J by 4 bases. The V gene's germline CDR1 is MNHNS and CDR2 SASEGT. CDR3 protein: CASSYYRGGGYNEQFF. The CDR3 DNA is TGTGCCAGCAGTTATTACAGGGGCGGTGGGTACAATGAGCAGTTCTTC.